This passage covers 16 T cell receptor beta chains from one sample sequenced in a study of CD4+ T cells in melanoma. Generated by immunoSEQ multiplex PCR, the TCRdb table keeps only in-frame clones and is missing some. The profile shows 140,000 or so clones, 85% to 95% of them singletons. These receptor sequences come from a human donor with melanoma.

The chain links TRBV27 to TRBJ1-1; TRBD1 matches at 9 bases. This CDR3 contains 19 residues. The junction had 24 bases not matched to a gene; V was cut back by 6 bases and J by 7 bases. The germline V gene has CDR1 MNHEY and CDR2 SMNVEV (reference sequence). The DNA for the CDR3 is TGTGCCAGCAGCCTCCTAAGCGAAGGGACAGGGAGTGTTTTGGGTGAAGCTTTCTTT. It codes for CASSLLSEGTGSVLGEAFF.

The chain couples TRBV7-9 to TRBJ2-3; 13 bases match TRBD2. The trim removed 4 bases at V and 2 bases at J, leaving 3 bases unmatched. CDR1 is SEHNR, CDR2 FQNEAQ, per germline (reference sequence). The CDR3 length is 16 residues. Here the CDR3 DNA reads TGTGCCAGCAGCTCGACTAGCGGGGGGTTCACAGATACGCAGTATTTT. Amino acids: CASSSTSGGFTDTQYF.

The chain links TRBV9 to TRBJ2-1; either TRBD1 or TRBD2 may fit D (5 bases each). V was shortened by 5 bases and J by 13 bases, with 25 bases between the two germline ends. CDR3 length: 15 residues. Germline CDR1 is SGDLS and CDR2 is YYNGEE. CDR3 bases: TGTGCCAGCAGTAGATTGGGACCAGGGTTTCGGGGACAGTTCTTC. Its translation is CASSRLGPGFRGQFF.

This chain joins TRBV11-3 and TRBJ2-1; D is unresolved. Looked up from germline, CDR1 is SGHNT and CDR2 is YENEEA. This CDR3 region has 15 residues. Trimming took 1 base from V and 1 from J, leaving 8 bases between them. CDR3 sequence reads: CASSLGGVSYNEQFF. CDR3 nucleotides: TGTGCCAGCAGCTTAGGCGGTGTGTCCTACAATGAGCAGTTCTTC.

J is TRBJ2-3 and V is TRBV5-1, with 11 bases identical to TRBD2. Looked up from germline, CDR1 is SGHRS and CDR2 is YFSETQ. Germline trimming cut 0 bases from V and 0 bases from J; bases unmatched to any gene: 0. The CDR3 length is 16 residues. The CDR3 here is CASSLGTSGSTDTQYF. CDR3 coding DNA: TGCGCCAGCAGCTTGGGGACTAGCGGGAGCACAGATACGCAGTATTTT.

The rearrangement links TRBV5-1 to TRBJ1-1; TRBD1 is a possible D gene (5 bases). The V end lost 3 bases, the J end lost 5 bases, and 14 bases lay between the germline ends. The germline CDR1 and CDR2 sequences are SGHRS and YFSETQ. The CDR3 extends over 14 amino acids. The CDR3 DNA sequence: TGCGCCAGCAGCTCCGAGGGGATGGGGACTGAAGCTTTCTTT. This encodes CASSSEGMGTEAFF.

The chain recombines TRBV5-4 with TRBJ1-6; D unresolved. Germline loops: CDR1 SGHNT, CDR2 YYREEE (reference sequence). V lost 0 bases, J lost 7 bases, and 8 bases lay in between. The CDR3 loop spans 14 amino acids. The chain's CDR3 is CASSLGSGNSPLHF. DNA for the CDR3: TGTGCCAGCAGCTTGGGGAGTGGGAATTCACCCCTCCACTTT.

The rearrangement links TRBV7-6 to TRBJ2-1; D is unclear. The CDR3 length is 13 residues. The V gene lost 1 base and the J gene lost 10 bases, with 11 bases spanning the gap. Germline V lookup: CDR1 SGHVS, CDR2 FNYEAQ. In nucleotides, the CDR3 is TGTGCCAGCAGCTTAGAGACCGGCGAGGAGCAGTTCTTC. It encodes CASSLETGEEQFF.

The gene calls are TRBV18 and TRBJ2-5; no definite D call. Trimming left V 0 bases short and J 5 bases short, with 7 bases between. Germline-derived CDR1 and CDR2 are KGHSH and LQKENI. The CDR3 sequence is 13 residues long. The CDR3 DNA follows: TGTGCCAGCTCACCACCAGCCGGGGAGACCCAGTACTTC. Its translation is CASSPPAGETQYF.

The J gene is TRBJ2-7, the V gene TRBV7-9, with D possibly being TRBD2 (7 bases). The CDR3 is 16 residues long. Trimming stripped 2 bases from V and 6 bases from J, with 20 bases between. Germline assignment: CDR1 SEHNR and CDR2 FQNEAQ (reference sequence). CDR3 in DNA: TGTGCCAGCAGCTTACCCCTGGGGGGGCCTTTACGCGAGCAGTACTTC. Translating it yields CASSLPLGGPLREQYF.

This chain joins TRBV6-5 and TRBJ1-6, with unresolved D. The CDR3 length is 14 residues. Between the trimmed V and J ends, which lost 2 bases and 6 bases, there was a span of 8 bases. Per germline, CDR1 MNHEY and CDR2 SVGAGI. The CDR3 reads CASSYGHLNSPLHF. CDR3 sequence (DNA): TGTGCCAGCAGTTACGGGCATCTTAATTCACCCCTCCACTTT.

This chain uses TRBV2 with TRBJ1-2; no clear D gene. The germline V gene encodes CDR1 SNHLY and CDR2 FYNNEI. The CDR3 spans 14 residues. Trimming pared 3 bases from V and 2 bases from J, leaving 10 bases between. In nucleotides, the CDR3 is TGTGCCAGCAGTGAGCGTCAGCAAAACTATGGCTACACCTTC. This gives the protein CASSERQQNYGYTF. The full variable domain, completed using reference TRBV2 and TRBJ1-2, is EPEVTQTPSHQVTQMGQEVILRCVPISNHLYFYWYRQILGQKVEFLVSFYNNEISEKSEIFDDQFSVERPDGSNFTLKIRSTKLEDSAMYFCASSERQQNYGYTFGSGTRLTVV.

The chain couples TRBV5-1 to TRBJ1-1; 8 bases are a match to TRBD1. Germline loops: CDR1 SGHRS, CDR2 YFSETQ. V shed 4 bases and J 1 base; nucleotides not matched to a gene: 3. The CDR3 covers 14 residues. In nucleotides, the CDR3 is TGCGCCAGCAGCAGGGGACAGGAGAACACTGAAGCTTTCTTT. Amino acids: CASSRGQENTEAFF.

The chain links TRBV7-2 to TRBJ2-5, with TRBD1 matching over 8 bases. CDR1 and CDR2 from the germline V gene are SGHTA and FQGNSA. CDR3 length: 15 residues. The junction had 7 bases not matched to a gene; V was cut back by 2 bases and J by 5 bases. CDR3 protein: CASSLSRGHLETQYF. The CDR3 nucleotides are TGTGCCAGCAGCTTAAGCAGGGGGCATCTGGAGACCCAGTACTTC.

The rearrangement links TRBV6-5 to TRBJ1-5; 9 nucleotides match TRBD1. This CDR3 region has 14 residues. CDR1 and CDR2 from the germline V gene are MNHEY and SVGAGI. V trimming: 6 bases; J trimming: 6 bases; junction bases outside the gene matches: 6. The CDR3 DNA follows: TGTGCCAGCAGACAGGACAGGGGTTCTCAGCCCCAGCATTTT. Amino acids: CASRQDRGSQPQHF.

The chain uses TRBV9 and TRBJ2-7, with 10 nucleotides matching TRBD1. Germline V gene sequence: CDR1 SGDLS, CDR2 YYNGEE. This CDR3 is 15 amino acids long. V lost 4 bases to trimming and J lost 3 bases; unmatched junction nucleotides: 7. The CDR3, as DNA: TGTGCCAGCAGCCCTATGGGACAGGGGTTCTACGAGCAGTACTTC. Encoded protein: CASSPMGQGFYEQYF.